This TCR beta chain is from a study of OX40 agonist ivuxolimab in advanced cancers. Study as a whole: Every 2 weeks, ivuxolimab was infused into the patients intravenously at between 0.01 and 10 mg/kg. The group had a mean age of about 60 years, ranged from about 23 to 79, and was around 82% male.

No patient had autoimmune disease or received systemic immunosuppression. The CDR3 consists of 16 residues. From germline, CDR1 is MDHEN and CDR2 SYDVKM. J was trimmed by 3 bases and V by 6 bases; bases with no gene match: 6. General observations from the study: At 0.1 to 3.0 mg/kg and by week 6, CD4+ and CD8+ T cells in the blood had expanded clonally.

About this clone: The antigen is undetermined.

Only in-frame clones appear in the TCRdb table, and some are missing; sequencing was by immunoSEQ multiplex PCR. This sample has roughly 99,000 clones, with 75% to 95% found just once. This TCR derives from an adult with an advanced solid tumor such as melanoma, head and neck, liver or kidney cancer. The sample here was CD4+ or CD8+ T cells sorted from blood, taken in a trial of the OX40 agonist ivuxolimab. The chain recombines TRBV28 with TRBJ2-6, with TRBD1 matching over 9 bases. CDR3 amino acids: CASSLQGAGGANVLTF. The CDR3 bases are TGTGCCAGCAGCCTACAGGGGGCCGGTGGGGCCAACGTCCTGACTTTC.